Listed here are 10 T cell receptor beta chains from one sample, sequenced in a study of blood T cell repertoires in COVID-19. Here immunoSEQ multiplex PCR was the method, and the copy in TCRdb shows in-frame clones only, minus some. The profile covers about 70,000 clones, with nearly 85% appearing a single time and less than 2% taken by the ten largest. Sequenced input: peripheral blood. The receptors derive from a woman aged 55-69 years with acute or convalescent COVID-19.

The chain carries TRBV27 and TRBJ2-7; D ambiguous. Germline V gene lookup returns CDR1 MNHEY and CDR2 SMNVEV (reference sequence). The ends were cut back, 3 bases at V and 1 base at J, with 10 bases in the middle. This CDR3 spans 14 amino acids. CDR3 in DNA: TGTGCCAGCAGTTTGTCTCCGGTATCCTACGAGCAGTACTTC. It yields the protein CASSLSPVSYEQYF.

The rearrangement uses TRBV7-6 and TRBJ2-5, with 9 bases matching TRBD2. CDR1 and CDR2 (germline): SGHVS, FNYEAQ. Unmatched junction bases numbered 6, after V lost 3 bases and J lost 4 bases. The CDR3 loop spans 15 amino acids. The CDR3 nucleotides are TGTGCCAGCAGCTTTCGGATGCGGGGGGGAGAGACCCAGTACTTC. Translated: CASSFRMRGGETQYF.

A single count supports this clone. The chain combines TRBV6-5 with TRBJ1-5, with D perhaps TRBD1 (5 bases). V was pared by 7 bases and J by 5 bases, with 12 bases between. Germline assignment: CDR1 MNHEY and CDR2 SVGAGI. The CDR3 has 13 residues. The CDR3 bases are TGTGCCAGCACTTCAGGGATCCATCAGCCCCAGCATTTT. Translating gives CASTSGIHQPQHF.

This chain connects TRBV19 to TRBJ1-1; TRBD1 matches at 7 bases. V lost 4 bases and J lost 1; bases outside the gene matches: 12. The V gene's germline CDR1 is LNHDA and CDR2 SQIVND (reference sequence). The CDR3 has 17 amino acids. The CDR3 DNA follows: TGTGCCAGTAGTACTAGGACAGGCCGAATGGGGAACACTGAAGCTTTCTTT. It specifies CASSTRTGRMGNTEAFF.

The chain links TRBV23-1 to TRBJ1-1; possibly TRBD1 for D (5 bases). TRBV23-1 is placed among ORFs of uncertain function. The CDR3 has 12 amino acids. Trimming pared 6 bases from V and 4 bases from J, leaving 9 bases between. This CDR3 reads CASRGVSTEAFF. The CDR3 bases are TGCGCCAGCAGAGGGGTTAGCACTGAAGCTTTCTTT.

The V gene is TRBV27, the J gene TRBJ1-1; no definite D call. Germline loops: CDR1 MNHEY, CDR2 SMNVEV (reference sequence). The V end lost 6 bases, the J end lost 4 bases, and 15 bases lay between the germline ends. This CDR3 region has 14 residues. CDR3 protein: CASSSWQKPTEAFF. The CDR3 bases are TGTGCCAGCAGCTCTTGGCAGAAACCCACTGAAGCTTTCTTT.

The genes are TRBV29-1 and TRBJ2-2, with D possibly matching TRBD2 (5 bases). V lost 4 bases, J lost 5 bases, and 17 bases lay in between. Germline V gene lookup returns CDR1 SQVTM and CDR2 ANQGSEA. This CDR3 has 15 residues. CDR3 region: CSVAFSGGGTGELFF. CDR3 DNA: TGCAGCGTTGCCTTCAGCGGAGGTGGGACCGGGGAGCTGTTTTTT.

The CDR3 is CASSGGTSNEQFF. CDR3 sequence (DNA): TGTGCCAGCAGCGGAGGGACTTCTAATGAGCAGTTCTTC. The chain recombines TRBV9 with TRBJ2-1; weak D call: TRBD2 (6 bases). The germline V and J ends were trimmed by 3 bases and 7 bases, with 11 bases remaining between them. Per germline, CDR1 SGDLS and CDR2 YYNGEE. The CDR3 is 13 residues long. Full variable domain (remainder filled in from reference TRBV9 and TRBJ2-1): DSGVTQTPKHLITATGQRVTLRCSPRSGDLSVYWYQQSLDQGLQFLIQYYNGEERAKGNILERFSAQQFPDLHSELNLSSLELGDSALYFCASSGGTSNEQFFGPGTRLTVL.

The V and J genes are TRBV6-1 and TRBJ1-1; 7 nucleotides align to TRBD1. V dropped 2 bases and J dropped 3; count of bases not matched to a gene: 3. Germline CDR1 and CDR2: MNHNS and SASEGT. The CDR3 loop spans 14 amino acids. CDR3 DNA: TGTGCCAGCAGTGAAAGGGACAGTTACACTGAAGCTTTCTTT. It specifies CASSERDSYTEAFF.

This sequence joins TRBV4-1 and TRBJ1-4; the D is unclear. Trimming shortened V by 5 bases and J by 5 bases, and 15 bases separated the two germline ends. Looked up from germline, CDR1 is MGHRA and CDR2 is YSYEKL. The CDR3 covers 15 residues. DNA of the CDR3: TGCGCCAGCAGCTACAGACACGACCGAAATGAAAAACTGTTTTTT. It is translated as CASSYRHDRNEKLFF.